The 14 T cell receptor beta chains below all came from one sample that was sequenced in a study of blood T cell repertoires in COVID-19. TCRdb's table, derived via immunoSEQ multiplex PCR, lists solely in-frame clones and lacks some. The sample contains 40,000 or so clones, 70% to 90% of which appear only once. Material: peripheral blood. These receptors were collected from a man aged 55-75 years in a cohort sampled during active COVID-19.

The chain has TRBV3-1 (or the pseudogene TRBV3-2) and TRBJ2-5; 7 bases are a match to TRBD2. The germline CDR1 and CDR2 sequences are LGHDT and YNNKEL (reference sequence). This CDR3 is 15 amino acids long. Germline trimming cut 2 bases from V and 2 bases from J; bases unmatched to any gene: 5. In DNA form, the CDR3 reads TGTGCCAGCAGCCAATGGGGAGGGAGTCAAGAGACCCAGTACTTC. This codes for CASSQWGGSQETQYF.

This CDR3 is CASSLGAGATGAWQYF. The CDR3 bases are TGCGCCAGCAGCTTGGGGGCAGGGGCCACTGGGGCGTGGCAGTACTTC. V gene TRBV5-1 combines with J gene TRBJ2-7; D might be TRBD1 (6 bases). Germline V gives CDR1 SGHRS, CDR2 YFSETQ. Trimming removed 0 bases from V and 9 bases from J, with 22 bases in between. The CDR3 spans 16 residues.

This chain links TRBV7-6 with TRBJ2-1; 7 bases agree with TRBD1. The V gene's germline CDR1 is SGHVS and CDR2 FNYEAQ. The CDR3 length is 17 residues. Unmatched junction bases numbered 13, after V lost 0 bases and J lost 8 bases. This CDR3 is CASSLAYPGGGLDEQFF. The CDR3, as DNA: TGTGCCAGCAGCTTAGCCTACCCAGGGGGTGGTCTGGATGAGCAGTTCTTC. Filled out from reference TRBV7-6 and TRBJ2-1, the complete variable domain reads GAGVSQSPRYKVTKRGQDVALRCDPISGHVSLYWYRQALGQGPEFLTYFNYEAQQDKSGLPNDRFSAERPEGSISTLTIQRTEQRDSAMYRCASSLAYPGGGLDEQFFGPGTRLTVL.

The gene calls are TRBV24-1 and TRBJ2-3; the match to TRBD1 covers 9 bases. The CDR3 runs to 15 residues. CDR1 KGHDR and CDR2 SFDVKD come from the germline V gene. Losses at the gene ends were 10 bases for V and 9 bases for J; bases not matched to a gene: 16. CDR3: CATGTNHGTGHTQYF. The CDR3 coding sequence is TGTGCCACTGGGACAAACCACGGGACAGGGCACACGCAGTATTTT.

The V and J genes are TRBV9 and TRBJ2-1, with 7 nucleotides matching TRBD1. There are 14 residues in the CDR3. J gave up 2 bases and V 7 bases, and 6 bases lay outside the gene matches. Germline V CDR1 and CDR2: SGDLS, YYNGEE. CDR3 sequence (DNA): TGTGCCAGCTCCCGGGACAGCGCCTACAATGAGCAGTTCTTC. It specifies CASSRDSAYNEQFF.

This sequence joins TRBV24-1 and TRBJ2-3, with 7 bases that match TRBD2. Germline values: CDR1 KGHDR, CDR2 SFDVKD. CDR3 length: 16 residues. With V trimmed by 2 bases and J by 1 base, 5 bases remained unmatched. Here the CDR3 DNA reads TGTGCCACCAGTGATTCGGGGGGTGAGGGCACAGATACGCAGTATTTT. Translated: CATSDSGGEGTDTQYF.

This clone was recorded only once. V and J are TRBV5-1 and TRBJ2-5; 8 bases match TRBD1. CDR1 and CDR2 (germline): SGHRS, YFSETQ. The CDR3 sequence is 15 residues long. V lost 0 bases and J lost 5; bases outside the gene matches: 6. Here the CDR3 reads CASSLAPGGGETQYF. CDR3 DNA: TGCGCCAGCAGCTTGGCGCCAGGGGGCGGTGAGACCCAGTACTTC. Looking up the rest from reference TRBV5-1 and TRBJ2-5 gives the full variable domain: KAGVTQTPRYLIKTRGQQVTLSCSPISGHRSVSWYQQTPGQGLQFLFEYFSETQRNKGNFPGRFSGRQFSNSRSEMNVSTLELGDSALYLCASSLAPGGGETQYFGPGTRLLVL.

This clone came up once. The chain has TRBV5-1 and TRBJ1-1; perhaps TRBD1 as D (6 bases). Germline assignment: CDR1 SGHRS and CDR2 YFSETQ. CDR3 length: 15 residues. Trimming left V 4 bases short and J 1 base short, with 14 bases between. As DNA, the CDR3 is TGCGCCAGCAGCGCTTACCCGGACAGGAACACTGAAGCTTTCTTT. This sequence encodes CASSAYPDRNTEAFF.

The genes are TRBV2 and TRBJ1-1; D is undetermined. V shed 6 bases and J shed 4 bases, with 15 bases lying between them. From germline, CDR1 is SNHLY and CDR2 FYNNEI. CDR3 length equals 14 residues. For the CDR3, the DNA is TGTGCCAGCAGACCCCAGGTCTCTGGCACTGAAGCTTTCTTT. Protein product: CASRPQVSGTEAFF.

The rearrangement links TRBV2 to TRBJ2-5; unclear D gene. V lost 3 bases and J lost 5, with 13 bases in between. The germline CDR1 and CDR2 sequences are SNHLY and FYNNEI. The CDR3 contains 14 residues. As DNA, the CDR3 is TGTGCCAGCAGTGATCCAGGCCGAAGGGAGACCCAGTACTTC. Amino acids: CASSDPGRRETQYF.

The chain has TRBV19 and TRBJ2-1; TRBD2 matches at 9 bases. Losses at the gene ends were 3 bases for V and 10 bases for J; bases not matched to a gene: 10. The CDR3 loop spans 15 amino acids. In germline, CDR1 is LNHDA, CDR2 SQIVND (reference sequence). CDR3 in amino acids: CASSIASGAMAEQFF. The CDR3 DNA sequence: TGTGCCAGTAGTATCGCTAGCGGGGCCATGGCGGAGCAGTTCTTC. The complete variable domain, with remaining parts taken from reference TRBV19 and TRBJ2-1, reads DGGITQSPKYLFRKEGQNVTLSCEQNLNHDAMYWYRQDPGQGLRLIYYSQIVNDFQKGDIAEGYSVSREKKESFPLTVTSAQKNPTAFYLCASSIASGAMAEQFFGPGTRLTVL.

The chain is built from TRBV5-1 and TRBJ2-7; TRBD1 agrees at 9 bases. This CDR3 comprises 15 residues. With 9 bases clipped from V and 3 bases from J, the junction kept 13 bases outside the gene matches. Germline CDR1 and CDR2: SGHRS and YFSETQ. The CDR3 nucleotides are TGCGCCAACCCAGGAGCGGGACAGGGCTACTACGAGCAGTACTTC. Translating it yields CANPGAGQGYYEQYF.

This clone has a handful of counts. The chain couples TRBV7-2 to TRBJ2-7; D uncertain. Trimming pared 4 bases from V and 2 bases from J, leaving 9 bases between. The CDR3 contains 13 residues. Germline values: CDR1 SGHTA, CDR2 FQGNSA. CDR3 nucleotide sequence: TGTGCCAGCAGCTCGCCCTCGGCCTACGAGCAGTACTTC. Amino acids: CASSSPSAYEQYF.

Only a few counts were recorded for this clone. The rearrangement links TRBV19 to TRBJ2-6, with D tentatively TRBD2 (6 bases). V lost 5 bases and J lost 0, with 14 bases in between. The length of the CDR3 is 17 residues. Germline V gene data show CDR1 as LNHDA and CDR2 as SQIVND (reference sequence). In nucleotides, the CDR3 is TGTGCCAGTAGTCCGGGACTGGGCCTCTCTGGGGCCAACGTCCTGACTTTC. Its protein is CASSPGLGLSGANVLTF.